The present entry profiles one T cell receptor (beta chain) with its context. The V gene's germline CDR1 is MNHNS and CDR2 SASEGT. Trimming removed 6 bases from V and 1 base from J, with 15 bases in between. The CDR3 consists of 15 residues. The source of the sample is a study of shared clonotypes between healthy human individuals. Sequenced by immunoSEQ multiplex PCR; TCRdb stores in-frame clones only, minus some. Among approximately 2.5 million clones, approximately 94% were seen once, and the ten largest hold 0.36%. The J gene is TRBJ1-1, the V gene TRBV6-1; no clear D. The TCR originated in a man younger than 35 in good health. Some clones in this sample may be carry-over from other donors' samples. The sequencing input was naive CD4+ T cells from PBMCs. Subset of the sample: CD45RA+ positively selected. This CDR3 reads CASRELNTRNTEAFF. CDR3 nucleotides: TGTGCCAGCAGGGAACTGAACACCAGGAACACTGAAGCTTTCTTT.